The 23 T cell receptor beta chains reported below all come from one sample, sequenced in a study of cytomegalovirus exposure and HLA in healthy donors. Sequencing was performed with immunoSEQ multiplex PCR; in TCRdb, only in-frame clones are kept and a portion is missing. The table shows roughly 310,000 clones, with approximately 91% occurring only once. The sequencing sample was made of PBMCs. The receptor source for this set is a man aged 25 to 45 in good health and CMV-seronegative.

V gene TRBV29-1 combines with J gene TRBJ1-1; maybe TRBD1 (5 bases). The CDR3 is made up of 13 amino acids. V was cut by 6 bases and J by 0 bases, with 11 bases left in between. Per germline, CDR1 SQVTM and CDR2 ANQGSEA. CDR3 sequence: CSVFRQLNTEAFF. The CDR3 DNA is TGCAGCGTCTTTAGACAGTTGAACACTGAAGCTTTCTTT. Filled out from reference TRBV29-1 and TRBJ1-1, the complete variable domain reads SAVISQKPSRDICQRGTSLTIQCQVDSQVTMMFWYRQQPGQSLTLIATANQGSEATYESGFVIDKFPISRPNLTFSTLTVSNMSPEDSSIYLCSVFRQLNTEAFFGQGTRLTVV.

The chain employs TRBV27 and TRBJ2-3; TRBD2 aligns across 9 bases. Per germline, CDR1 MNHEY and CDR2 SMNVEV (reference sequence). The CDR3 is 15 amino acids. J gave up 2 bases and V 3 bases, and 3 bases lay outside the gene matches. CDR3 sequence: CASSFGLANTDTQYF. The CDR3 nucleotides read TGTGCCAGCAGTTTTGGACTAGCGAACACAGATACGCAGTATTTT.

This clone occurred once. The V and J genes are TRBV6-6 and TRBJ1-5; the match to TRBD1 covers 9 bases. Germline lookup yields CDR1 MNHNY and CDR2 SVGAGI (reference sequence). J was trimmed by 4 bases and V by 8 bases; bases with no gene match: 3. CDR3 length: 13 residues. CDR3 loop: CASGGQGNQPQHF. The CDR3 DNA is TGTGCCAGCGGCGGACAGGGGAATCAGCCCCAGCATTTT.

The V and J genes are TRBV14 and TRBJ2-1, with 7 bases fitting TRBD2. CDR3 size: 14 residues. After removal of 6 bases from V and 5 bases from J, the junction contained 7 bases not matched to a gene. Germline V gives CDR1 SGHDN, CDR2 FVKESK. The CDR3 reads CASRIGGENNEQFF. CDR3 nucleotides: TGTGCCAGCAGGATTGGGGGGGAGAACAATGAGCAGTTCTTC.

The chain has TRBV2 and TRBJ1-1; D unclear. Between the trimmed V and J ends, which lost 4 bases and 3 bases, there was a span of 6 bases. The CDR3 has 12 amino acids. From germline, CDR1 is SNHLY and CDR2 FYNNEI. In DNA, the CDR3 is TGTGCCAGCAGTGGAGATTACACTGAAGCTTTCTTT. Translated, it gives CASSGDYTEAFF.

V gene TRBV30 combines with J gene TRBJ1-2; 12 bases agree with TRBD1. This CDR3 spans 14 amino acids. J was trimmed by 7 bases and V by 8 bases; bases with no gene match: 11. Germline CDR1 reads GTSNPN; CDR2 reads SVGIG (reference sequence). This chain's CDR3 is CAGLPGQGAIGYTF. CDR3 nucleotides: TGTGCCGGGCTACCGGGACAGGGGGCAATTGGCTACACCTTC.

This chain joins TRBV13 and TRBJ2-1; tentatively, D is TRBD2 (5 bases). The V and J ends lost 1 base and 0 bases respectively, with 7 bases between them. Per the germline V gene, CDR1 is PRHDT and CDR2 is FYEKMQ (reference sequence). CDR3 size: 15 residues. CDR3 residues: CASSLERPSYNEQFF. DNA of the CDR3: TGTGCCAGCAGCTTAGAGCGGCCCTCCTACAATGAGCAGTTCTTC.

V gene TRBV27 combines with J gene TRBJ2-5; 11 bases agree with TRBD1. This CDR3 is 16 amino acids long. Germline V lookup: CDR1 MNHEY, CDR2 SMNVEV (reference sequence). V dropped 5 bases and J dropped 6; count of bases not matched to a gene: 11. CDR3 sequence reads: CASSASGTGGLKTQYF. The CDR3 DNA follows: TGTGCCAGCAGTGCCTCCGGGACAGGGGGGTTAAAGACCCAGTACTTC.

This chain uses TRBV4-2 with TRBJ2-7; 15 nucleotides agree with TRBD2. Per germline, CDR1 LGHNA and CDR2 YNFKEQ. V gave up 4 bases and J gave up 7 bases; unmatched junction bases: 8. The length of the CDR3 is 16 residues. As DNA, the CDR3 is TGTGCCAGCAGCCCAGGACTAGCGGGGGGGCAGCGAGAGCAGTACTTC. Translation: CASSPGLAGGQREQYF.

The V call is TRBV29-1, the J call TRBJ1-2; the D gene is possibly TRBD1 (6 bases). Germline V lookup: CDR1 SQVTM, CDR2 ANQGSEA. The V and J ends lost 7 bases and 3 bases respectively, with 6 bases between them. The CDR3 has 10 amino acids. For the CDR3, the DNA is TGCAGCGCAGGGGACTATGGCTACACCTTC. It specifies CSAGDYGYTF. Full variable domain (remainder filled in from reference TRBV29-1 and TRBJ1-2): SAVISQKPSRDICQRGTSLTIQCQVDSQVTMMFWYRQQPGQSLTLIATANQGSEATYESGFVIDKFPISRPNLTFSTLTVSNMSPEDSSIYLCSAGDYGYTFGSGTRLTVV.

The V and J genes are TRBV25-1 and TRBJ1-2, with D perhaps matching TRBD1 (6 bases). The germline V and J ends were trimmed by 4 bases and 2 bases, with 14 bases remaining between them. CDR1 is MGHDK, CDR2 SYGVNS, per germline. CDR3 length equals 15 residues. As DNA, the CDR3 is TGTGCCAGCAGTGTCCAACCGACAGGAAACTATGGCTACACCTTC. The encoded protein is CASSVQPTGNYGYTF.

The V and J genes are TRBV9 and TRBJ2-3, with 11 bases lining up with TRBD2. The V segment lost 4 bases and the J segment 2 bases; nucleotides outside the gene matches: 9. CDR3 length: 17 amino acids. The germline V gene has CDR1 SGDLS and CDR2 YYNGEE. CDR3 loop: CASSPGTSGINTDTQYF. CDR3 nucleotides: TGTGCCAGCAGCCCCGGGACTAGCGGAATAAACACAGATACGCAGTATTTT.

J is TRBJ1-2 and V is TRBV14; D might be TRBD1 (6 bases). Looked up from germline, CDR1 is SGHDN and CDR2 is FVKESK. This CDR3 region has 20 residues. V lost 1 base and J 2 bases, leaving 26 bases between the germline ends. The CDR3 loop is CASSQVGGPGAQRGNYGYTF. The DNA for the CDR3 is TGTGCCAGCAGCCAAGTTGGGGGCCCTGGGGCACAGAGGGGGAACTATGGCTACACCTTC. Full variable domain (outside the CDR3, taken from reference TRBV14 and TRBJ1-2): EAGVTQFPSHSVIEKGQTVTLRCDPISGHDNLYWYRRVMGKEIKFLLHFVKESKQDESGMPNNRFLAERTGGTYSTLKVQPAELEDSGVYFCASSQVGGPGAQRGNYGYTFGSGTRLTVV.

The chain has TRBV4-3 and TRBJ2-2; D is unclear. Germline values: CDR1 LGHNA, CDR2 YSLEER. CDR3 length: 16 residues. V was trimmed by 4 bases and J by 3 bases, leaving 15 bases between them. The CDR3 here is CASSPGRGWDTGELFF. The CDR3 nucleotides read TGCGCCAGCAGCCCGGGTAGAGGATGGGACACCGGGGAGCTGTTTTTT.

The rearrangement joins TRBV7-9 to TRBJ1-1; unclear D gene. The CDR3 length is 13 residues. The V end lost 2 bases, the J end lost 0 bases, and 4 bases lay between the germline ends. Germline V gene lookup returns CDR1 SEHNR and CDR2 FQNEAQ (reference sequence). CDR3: CASSLQMNTEAFF. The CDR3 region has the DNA TGTGCCAGCAGCTTACAGATGAACACTGAAGCTTTCTTT.

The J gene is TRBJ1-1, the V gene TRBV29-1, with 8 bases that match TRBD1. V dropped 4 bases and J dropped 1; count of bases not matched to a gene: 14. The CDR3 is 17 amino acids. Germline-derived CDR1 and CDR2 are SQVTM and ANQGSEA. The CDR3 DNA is TGCAGCGTTGGCAACCCTTACCCGACAGGGGAGAACACTGAAGCTTTCTTT. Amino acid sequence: CSVGNPYPTGENTEAFF.

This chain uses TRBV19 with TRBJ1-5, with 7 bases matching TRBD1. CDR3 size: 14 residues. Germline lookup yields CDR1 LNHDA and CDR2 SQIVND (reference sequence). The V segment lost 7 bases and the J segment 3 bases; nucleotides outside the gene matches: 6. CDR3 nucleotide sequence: TGTGCCAGTACTCGGACAGGTAACAATCAGCCCCAGCATTTT. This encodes CASTRTGNNQPQHF.

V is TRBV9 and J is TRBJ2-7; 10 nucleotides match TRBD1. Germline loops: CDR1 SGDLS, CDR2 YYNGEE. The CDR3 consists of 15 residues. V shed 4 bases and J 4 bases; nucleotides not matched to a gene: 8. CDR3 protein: CASSPWDRGIYEQYF. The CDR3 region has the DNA TGTGCCAGCAGCCCTTGGGACAGGGGAATTTACGAGCAGTACTTC.

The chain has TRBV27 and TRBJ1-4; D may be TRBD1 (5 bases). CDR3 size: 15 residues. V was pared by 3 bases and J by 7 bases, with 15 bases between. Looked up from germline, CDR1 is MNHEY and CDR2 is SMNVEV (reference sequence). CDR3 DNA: TGTGCCAGCAGTTTCGGGGGTTTCCTTAGTGAAAAACTGTTTTTT. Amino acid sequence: CASSFGGFLSEKLFF.

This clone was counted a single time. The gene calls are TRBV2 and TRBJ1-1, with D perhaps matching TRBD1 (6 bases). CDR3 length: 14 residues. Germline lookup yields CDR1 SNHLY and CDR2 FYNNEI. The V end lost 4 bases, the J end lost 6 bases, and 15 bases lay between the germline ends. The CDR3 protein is CASSATVGHSEAFF. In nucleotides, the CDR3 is TGTGCCAGCAGTGCTACAGTGGGACACTCTGAAGCTTTCTTT.

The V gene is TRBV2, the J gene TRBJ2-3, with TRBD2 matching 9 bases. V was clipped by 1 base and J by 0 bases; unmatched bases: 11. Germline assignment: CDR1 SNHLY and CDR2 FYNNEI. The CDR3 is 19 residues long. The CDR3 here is CASSEESLWLAGSTDTQYF. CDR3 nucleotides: TGTGCCAGCAGTGAAGAGTCGTTGTGGCTAGCGGGGAGCACAGATACGCAGTATTTT.

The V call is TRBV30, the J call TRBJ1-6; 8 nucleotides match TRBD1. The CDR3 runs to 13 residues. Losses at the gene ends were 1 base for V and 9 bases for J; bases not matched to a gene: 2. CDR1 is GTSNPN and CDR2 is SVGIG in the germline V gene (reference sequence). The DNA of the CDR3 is TGTGCCTGGAGTGGACAGGGGAGTTCACCCCTCCACTTT. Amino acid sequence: CAWSGQGSSPLHF.

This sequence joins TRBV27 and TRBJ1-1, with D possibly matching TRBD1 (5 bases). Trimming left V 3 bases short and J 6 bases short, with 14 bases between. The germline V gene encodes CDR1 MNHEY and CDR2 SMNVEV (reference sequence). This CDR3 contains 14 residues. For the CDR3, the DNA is TGTGCCAGCAGTTTCGGGGGTAGTTCCCCTGAAGCTTTCTTT. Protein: CASSFGGSSPEAFF.